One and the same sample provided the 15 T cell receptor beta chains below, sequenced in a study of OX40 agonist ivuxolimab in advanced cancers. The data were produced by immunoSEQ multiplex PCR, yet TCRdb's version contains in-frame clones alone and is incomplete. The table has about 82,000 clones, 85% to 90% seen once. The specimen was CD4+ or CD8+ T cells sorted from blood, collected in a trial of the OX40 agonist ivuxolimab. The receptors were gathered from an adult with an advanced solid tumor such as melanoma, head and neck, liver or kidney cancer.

The CDR3: CASSPGTAGYEQYF. CDR3 in DNA: TGCGCCAGCAGCCCCGGGACAGCTGGATACGAGCAGTACTTC. This rearrangement joins TRBV4-3 to TRBJ2-7; 7 nucleotides align to TRBD1. Germline V gene lookup returns CDR1 LGHNA and CDR2 YSLEER. The CDR3 extends over 14 amino acids. V shed 4 bases and J 4 bases; nucleotides not matched to a gene: 7.

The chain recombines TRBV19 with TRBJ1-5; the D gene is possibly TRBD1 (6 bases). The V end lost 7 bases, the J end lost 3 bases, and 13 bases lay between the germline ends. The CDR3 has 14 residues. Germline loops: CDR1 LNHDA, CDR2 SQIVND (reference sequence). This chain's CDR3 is CASTGAGDNQPQHF. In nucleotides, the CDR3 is TGTGCCAGTACGGGAGCAGGGGACAATCAGCCCCAGCATTTT.

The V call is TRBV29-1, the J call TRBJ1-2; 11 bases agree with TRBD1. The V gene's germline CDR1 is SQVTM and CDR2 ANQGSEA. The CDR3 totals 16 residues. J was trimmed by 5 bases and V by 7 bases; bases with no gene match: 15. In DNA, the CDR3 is TGCAGCGCCGAAACAAATGGACAGGGGGCTGAGTATGGCTACACCTTC. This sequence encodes CSAETNGQGAEYGYTF. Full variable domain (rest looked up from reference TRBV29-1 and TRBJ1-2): SAVISQKPSRDICQRGTSLTIQCQVDSQVTMMFWYRQQPGQSLTLIATANQGSEATYESGFVIDKFPISRPNLTFSTLTVSNMSPEDSSIYLCSAETNGQGAEYGYTFGSGTRLTVV.

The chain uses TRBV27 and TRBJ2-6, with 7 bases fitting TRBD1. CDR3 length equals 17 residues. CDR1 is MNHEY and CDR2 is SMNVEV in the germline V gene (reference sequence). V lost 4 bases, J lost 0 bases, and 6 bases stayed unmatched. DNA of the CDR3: TGTGCCAGCAGTTGGGGACAGTTACACTCTGGGGCCAACGTCCTGACTTTC. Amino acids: CASSWGQLHSGANVLTF.

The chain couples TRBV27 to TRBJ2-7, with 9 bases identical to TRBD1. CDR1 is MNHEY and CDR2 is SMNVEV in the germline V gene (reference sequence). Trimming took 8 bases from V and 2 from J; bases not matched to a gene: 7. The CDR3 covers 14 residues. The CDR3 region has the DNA TGTGCCAGCTCCTTCGACAGGGGGGCCTACGAGCAGTACTTC. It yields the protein CASSFDRGAYEQYF.

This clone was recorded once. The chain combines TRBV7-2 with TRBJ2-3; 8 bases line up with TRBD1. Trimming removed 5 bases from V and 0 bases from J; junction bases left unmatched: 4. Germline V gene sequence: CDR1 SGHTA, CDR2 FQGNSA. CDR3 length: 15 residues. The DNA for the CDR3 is TGTGCCAGCAGCCCAGGGGGCAGTAGCACAGATACGCAGTATTTT. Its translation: CASSPGGSSTDTQYF.

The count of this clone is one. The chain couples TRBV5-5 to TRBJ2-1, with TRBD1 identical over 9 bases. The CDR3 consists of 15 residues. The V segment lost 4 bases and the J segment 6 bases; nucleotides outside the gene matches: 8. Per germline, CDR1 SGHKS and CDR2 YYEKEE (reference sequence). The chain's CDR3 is CASSIPGQGSNEQFF. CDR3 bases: TGTGCCAGCAGCATTCCGGGACAGGGAAGCAATGAGCAGTTCTTC.

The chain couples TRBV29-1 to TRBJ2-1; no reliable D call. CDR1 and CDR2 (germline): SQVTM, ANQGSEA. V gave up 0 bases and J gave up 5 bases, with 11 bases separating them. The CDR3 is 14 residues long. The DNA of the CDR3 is TGCAGCGTTGAAGATCTTCGGCAGGACAATGAGCAGTTCTTC. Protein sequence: CSVEDLRQDNEQFF.

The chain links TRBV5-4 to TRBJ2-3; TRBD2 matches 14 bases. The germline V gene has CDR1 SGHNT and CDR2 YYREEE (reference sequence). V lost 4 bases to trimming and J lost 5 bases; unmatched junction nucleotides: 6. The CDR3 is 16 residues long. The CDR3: CASSPGLAGAGDTQYF. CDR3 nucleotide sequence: TGTGCCAGCAGCCCGGGACTAGCGGGAGCTGGAGATACGCAGTATTTT.

In DNA form, the CDR3 reads TGTGCCAGCAGTTCCGCCGGGACAGGCCTCTATGGCTACACCTTC. It is translated as CASSSAGTGLYGYTF. The rearrangement joins TRBV28 to TRBJ1-2; 8 bases fit TRBD1. The CDR3 contains 15 residues. Per the germline V gene, CDR1 is MDHEN and CDR2 is SYDVKM. After removal of 4 bases from V and 4 bases from J, the junction contained 8 bases not matched to a gene.

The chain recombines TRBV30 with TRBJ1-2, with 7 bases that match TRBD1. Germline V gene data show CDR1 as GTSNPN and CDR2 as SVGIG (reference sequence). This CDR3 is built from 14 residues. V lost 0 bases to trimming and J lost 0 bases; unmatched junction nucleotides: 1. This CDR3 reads CAWSVQGSNYGYTF. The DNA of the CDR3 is TGTGCCTGGAGTGTACAGGGGTCTAACTATGGCTACACCTTC.

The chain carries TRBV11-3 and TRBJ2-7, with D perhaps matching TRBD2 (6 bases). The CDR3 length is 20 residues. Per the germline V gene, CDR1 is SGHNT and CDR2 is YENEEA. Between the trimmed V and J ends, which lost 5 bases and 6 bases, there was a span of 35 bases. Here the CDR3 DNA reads TGTGCCAGCAGCACCCGGACCCTACTGGGGGACTTAACCTCGCTACGCGAGCAGTACTTC. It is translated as CASSTRTLLGDLTSLREQYF.

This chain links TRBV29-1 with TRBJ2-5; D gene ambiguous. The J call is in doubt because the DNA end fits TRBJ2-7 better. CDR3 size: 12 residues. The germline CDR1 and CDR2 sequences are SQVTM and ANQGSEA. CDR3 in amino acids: CSVETQTYEQYF. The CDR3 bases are TGCAGCGTTGAGACGCAGACCTACGAGCAGTACTTC.

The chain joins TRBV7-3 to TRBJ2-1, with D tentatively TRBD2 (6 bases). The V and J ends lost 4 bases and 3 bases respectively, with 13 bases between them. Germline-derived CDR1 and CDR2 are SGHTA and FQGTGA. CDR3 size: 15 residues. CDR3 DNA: TGTGCCAGCAGCTCCCAGCCTAGCGACTACAATGAGCAGTTCTTC. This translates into CASSSQPSDYNEQFF.

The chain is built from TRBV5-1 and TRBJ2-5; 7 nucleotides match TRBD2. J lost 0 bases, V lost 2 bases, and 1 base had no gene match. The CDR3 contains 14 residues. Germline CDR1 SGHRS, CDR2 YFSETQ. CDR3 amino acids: CASSFSGYQETQYF. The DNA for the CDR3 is TGCGCCAGCAGCTTTAGCGGGTACCAAGAGACCCAGTACTTC.